These 26 T cell receptor beta chains were all obtained from the same sample, sequenced in a study of blood T cells in healthy people across ages. A sample-barcoded 5' primer and a J-beta primer mix were used in a second PCR of roughly 7 to 11 cycles. TCRdb re-analysed the 5' RACE reads in MiXCR, keeping a single row per CDR3 protein. The sample lists 800,000 or so distinct CDR3 sequences, around a quarter occurring once. These same records also appear under a second study, on T cells of mothers and their children.

The source material was blood. Receptors originate from a boy younger than 18 in good health.

CDR3 loop: CASGDGSSYNEQFF. The CDR3 bases are TGTGCCAGCGGGGACGGTAGCTCCTACAATGAGCAGTTCTTC. The chain employs TRBV7-9 and TRBJ2-1; D assignment may be TRBD1 or TRBD2 (5 bases each). The CDR3 consists of 14 residues. The ends were cut back, 8 bases at V and 0 bases at J, with 11 bases in the middle. Germline assignment: CDR1 SEHNR and CDR2 FQNEAQ (reference sequence). Based on the CDR3 plus reference TRBV7-9 and TRBJ2-1, the full variable domain is DTGVSQNPRHKITKRGQNVTFRCDPISEHNRLYWYRQTLGQGPEFLTYFQNEAQLEKSRLLSDRFSAERPKGSFSTLEIQRTEQGDSAMYLCASGDGSSYNEQFFGPGTRLTVL.

This clonotype turned up a few times. V and J are TRBV6-2 or TRBV6-3 and TRBJ1-4, with D uncertain. The CDR3 has 14 residues. Germline CDR1 and CDR2: MNHEY and SVGEGT. Trimming shortened V by 4 bases and J by 4 bases, and 10 bases separated the two germline ends. The chain's CDR3 is CASSSGRFNEKLFF. The CDR3 bases are TGTGCCAGCAGTTCGGGGAGATTTAATGAAAAACTGTTTTTT.

This clonotype has more than one count but fewer than ten. CDR3 region: CASSADKGLANEQFF. DNA of the CDR3: TGTGCCAGCAGTGCTGATAAGGGACTAGCCAATGAGCAGTTCTTC. The chain joins TRBV7-9 to TRBJ2-1; TRBD2 aligns across 9 bases. The trim removed 6 bases at V and 6 bases at J, leaving 9 bases unmatched. The length of the CDR3 is 15 residues. The germline CDR1 and CDR2 sequences are SEHNR and FQNEAQ (reference sequence).

This rearrangement joins TRBV29-1 to TRBJ1-4; D gene ambiguous. Germline-derived CDR1 and CDR2 are SQVTM and ANQGSEA. Trimming pared 2 bases from V and 7 bases from J, leaving 17 bases between. The CDR3 length is 15 residues. The chain's CDR3 is CSVERVAGGSEKLFF. CDR3 nucleotides: TGCAGCGTTGAAAGGGTCGCAGGCGGAAGTGAAAAACTGTTTTTT.

This clonotype has only a few counts. This rearrangement joins TRBV11-2 to TRBJ2-1; D possibly corresponds to TRBD1 (5 bases). The CDR3 runs 14 residues. Germline assignment: CDR1 SGHAT and CDR2 FQNNGV. The V end lost 1 base, the J end lost 5 bases, and 9 bases lay between the germline ends. The CDR3: CASSLGDSHNEQFF. The DNA of the CDR3 is TGTGCCAGCAGCTTAGGCGACAGCCACAATGAGCAGTTCTTC.

There are a few counts of this clonotype. The V gene is TRBV12-3 or TRBV12-4, the J gene TRBJ2-3; TRBD1 might be the D (5 bases). CDR3 length: 14 residues. The ends were cut back, 4 bases at V and 7 bases at J, with 15 bases in the middle. Here the CDR3 reads CASSSGSRFYTQYF. CDR3 coding DNA: TGTGCCAGCAGTTCAGGGTCTCGCTTCTATACGCAGTATTTT.

DNA for the CDR3: TGCGCCAGCAGCCAAGAGGTGGGGGGCGCGACAAGCTCCTATAATTCACCCCTCCACTTT. Its translation is CASSQEVGGATSSYNSPLHF. The chain is built from TRBV4-3 and TRBJ1-6; possible D gene TRBD1, 6 bases. Trimming shortened V by 0 bases and J by 0 bases, and 18 bases separated the two germline ends. Germline assignment: CDR1 LGHNA and CDR2 YSLEER. This CDR3 has 20 residues.

This clonotype was detected only a few times. V and J are TRBV11-2 and TRBJ2-3; D is possibly TRBD2 (6 bases). Germline-derived CDR1 and CDR2 are SGHAT and FQNNGV. V was pared by 6 bases and J by 2 bases, with 15 bases between. The CDR3 is made up of 15 amino acids. The CDR3 spells CASRGLRDHTDTQYF. The DNA for the CDR3 is TGTGCCAGCAGGGGACTGCGGGACCACACAGATACGCAGTATTTT.

This chain joins TRBV28 and TRBJ1-5; the match to TRBD1 covers 8 bases. The length of the CDR3 is 15 residues. Per the germline V gene, CDR1 is MDHEN and CDR2 is SYDVKM. V gave up 4 bases and J gave up 3 bases; unmatched junction bases: 5. CDR3 in DNA: TGTGCCAGCAGTTCTGGGACAGGCCACAATCAGCCCCAGCATTTT. It codes for CASSSGTGHNQPQHF.

This clonotype turned up a few times. The chain joins TRBV5-1 to TRBJ1-2, with 9 positions matching TRBD1. This CDR3 region has 17 residues. The germline CDR1 and CDR2 sequences are SGHRS and YFSETQ. Trimming at V came to 1 base and at J to 4 bases, leaving 11 bases not matched to a gene. Here the CDR3 DNA reads TGCGCCAGCAGCTTGTCCGTGGGGACAGGGATAGTCTATGGCTACACCTTC. Translating gives CASSLSVGTGIVYGYTF.

The chain employs TRBV7-2 and TRBJ1-2; 10 nucleotides align to TRBD1. This CDR3 contains 17 residues. The junction had 12 bases not matched to a gene; V was cut back by 4 bases and J by 4 bases. Germline CDR1 SGHTA, CDR2 FQGNSA. As DNA, the CDR3 is TGTGCCAGCAGCTCCGGCGCCGGGACAGGGGACCGCTATGGCTACACCTTC. It encodes CASSSGAGTGDRYGYTF.

The chain combines TRBV7-2 with TRBJ2-1; D remains unclear. Germline CDR1 and CDR2: SGHTA and FQGNSA. The CDR3 extends over 16 amino acids. The germline V and J ends were trimmed by 0 bases and 0 bases, with 9 bases remaining between them. The CDR3 nucleotides are TGTGCCAGCAGCTTAGCGTTCAGTCCCTCCTACAATGAGCAGTTCTTC. As protein: CASSLAFSPSYNEQFF.

The table lists this clonotype with a few counts. The chain recombines TRBV7-9 with TRBJ2-6, with D tentatively TRBD1 (5 bases). CDR1 is SEHNR, CDR2 FQNEAQ, per germline (reference sequence). This CDR3 is built from 16 residues. Trimming removed 8 bases from V and 0 bases from J, with 14 bases in between. Written as DNA, the CDR3 is TGTGCCAGCGTAGACAGCTCTAGCTCTGGGGCCAACGTCCTGACTTTC. Amino acids: CASVDSSSSGANVLTF.

This clonotype was recorded once. The rearrangement links TRBV6-6 to TRBJ2-5, with 7 bases identical to TRBD2. There are 14 residues in the CDR3. Per the germline V gene, CDR1 is MNHNY and CDR2 is SVGAGI (reference sequence). Trimming took 6 bases from V and 5 from J; bases not matched to a gene: 9. The CDR3 spells CASSQGRGLETQYF. In DNA, the CDR3 is TGTGCCAGCAGCCAAGGGAGGGGATTGGAGACCCAGTACTTC.

In its sample, this clonotype was seen a few times. The chain recombines TRBV29-1 with TRBJ2-5; no firm D call. The CDR3 contains 12 residues. Germline V CDR1 and CDR2: SQVTM, ANQGSEA. V was shortened by 1 base and J by 5 bases, with 8 bases between the two germline ends. CDR3 in DNA: TGCAGCGTTGAAGCCCTAGAGGAGACCCAGTACTTC. Its protein is CSVEALEETQYF.

The chain recombines TRBV7-6 with TRBJ2-5; unclear D gene. The J call may be in error: the DNA end matches TRBJ2-7 better. This CDR3 has 15 residues. Germline lookup yields CDR1 SGHVS and CDR2 FNYEAQ. CDR3 region: CASSSFPGTTYEQYF. DNA for the CDR3: TGTGCCAGCAGCTCTTTTCCAGGTACCACCTACGAGCAGTACTTC.

This clonotype was detected only a few times. The rearrangement links TRBV7-2 to TRBJ1-5, with 12 bases aligning to TRBD1. Trimming at V came to 4 bases and at J to 4 bases, leaving 8 bases not matched to a gene. Germline lookup yields CDR1 SGHTA and CDR2 FQGNSA. CDR3 length: 17 amino acids. For the CDR3, the DNA is TGTGCCAGCAGCTGGGGGACAGGGGGCCCTTGGAATCAGCCCCAGCATTTT. Encoded protein: CASSWGTGGPWNQPQHF. Full variable domain (outside the CDR3, taken from reference TRBV7-2 and TRBJ1-5): GAGVSQSPSNKVTEKGKDVELRCDPISGHTALYWYRQSLGQGLEFLIYFQGNSAPDKSGLPSDRFSAERTGGSVSTLTIQRTQQEDSAVYLCASSWGTGGPWNQPQHFGDGTRLSIL.

The chain couples TRBV12-3 or TRBV12-4 to TRBJ2-1; 11 bases fit TRBD2. The CDR3 is made up of 14 amino acids. V shed 7 bases, J shed 5 bases, and the junction held 4 bases outside the gene matches. This chain's CDR3 is CASMTSGADNEQFF. Here the CDR3 DNA reads TGTGCCAGCATGACTAGCGGGGCAGACAATGAGCAGTTCTTC.

V gene TRBV4-3 combines with J gene TRBJ2-1; D remains unclear. Between the trimmed V and J ends, which lost 0 bases and 0 bases, there was a span of 12 bases. The germline V gene has CDR1 LGHNA and CDR2 YSLEER. The CDR3 runs 17 residues. CDR3 residues: CASSQDRSTISYNEQFF. CDR3 nucleotides: TGCGCCAGCAGCCAAGATCGGTCTACCATCTCCTACAATGAGCAGTTCTTC.

The J gene is TRBJ2-3, the V gene TRBV7-9; 7 bases line up with TRBD2. Trimming at V came to 5 bases and at J to 11 bases, leaving 10 bases not matched to a gene. The germline CDR1 and CDR2 sequences are SEHNR and FQNEAQ (reference sequence). This CDR3 contains 13 residues. The CDR3 here is CASSPGGQAGQYF. CDR3 in DNA: TGTGCCAGCAGCCCGGGGGGTCAGGCCGGGCAGTATTTT.

The chain couples TRBV6-2 or TRBV6-3 to TRBJ2-2; tentatively, D is TRBD1 (6 bases). Germline-derived CDR1 and CDR2 are MNHEY and SVGEGT. The CDR3 contains 14 residues. Deletions cut 3 bases from V and 5 bases from J, with 10 bases between. The CDR3 DNA is TGTGCCAGCAGTTATTTTAGGGGGACCGGGGAGCTGTTTTTT. Its protein is CASSYFRGTGELFF.

This clonotype was found a few times. V gene TRBV7-9 combines with J gene TRBJ2-5; TRBD2 matches at 7 bases. The DNA end lines up better with TRBJ2-1; the J call may be wrong. The CDR3 has 16 amino acids. The germline V gene has CDR1 SEHNR and CDR2 FQNEAQ (reference sequence). The CDR3 region is CASSPWGGVAGSEQFF. Written as DNA, the CDR3 is TGTGCCAGCAGCCCCTGGGGGGGAGTTGCCGGGAGTGAGCAGTTCTTC.

The CDR3 sequence: CSVEDQREGETQYF. CDR3 DNA: TGCAGCGTTGAAGATCAAAGGGAAGGGGAGACCCAGTACTTC. The chain carries TRBV29-1 and TRBJ2-5; no firm D call. This CDR3 is 14 amino acids long. V lost 0 bases and J 5 bases, leaving 13 bases between the germline ends. Germline V gives CDR1 SQVTM, CDR2 ANQGSEA.

The CDR3 coding sequence is TGTGCCACCAGCAGAGATTGGGCAGGCGGTGGTGTGGCCAAAAACATTCAGTACTTC. Translated, it gives CATSRDWAGGGVAKNIQYF. The genes are TRBV15 and TRBJ2-4; D call uncertain. Germline CDR1 LNHNV, CDR2 YYDKDF (reference sequence). V was cut by 0 bases and J by 1 base, with 19 bases left in between. CDR3 size: 19 residues.

The chain carries TRBV4-3 and TRBJ2-1; maybe TRBD1 (6 bases). Germline assignment: CDR1 LGHNA and CDR2 YSLEER. CDR3 length: 14 amino acids. V was trimmed by 6 bases and J by 5 bases, leaving 14 bases between them. DNA for the CDR3: TGCGCCAGCAGTGTGGGACACCAGAACAATGAGCAGTTCTTC. Translated: CASSVGHQNNEQFF.

This clonotype has a handful of counts. The chain recombines TRBV29-1 with TRBJ1-2; a possible D gene is TRBD1 (6 bases). V lost 5 bases, J lost 4 bases, and 17 bases lay in between. The CDR3 consists of 14 residues. CDR1 is SQVTM, CDR2 ANQGSEA, per germline. CDR3 region: CSVQGGGLGYGYTF. CDR3 bases: TGCAGCGTTCAAGGGGGTGGTTTAGGCTATGGCTACACCTTC. Full variable domain (outside the CDR3, taken from reference TRBV29-1 and TRBJ1-2): SAVISQKPSRDICQRGTSLTIQCQVDSQVTMMFWYRQQPGQSLTLIATANQGSEATYESGFVIDKFPISRPNLTFSTLTVSNMSPEDSSIYLCSVQGGGLGYGYTFGSGTRLTVV.